Listed below are T cell receptor beta chains from one sample, sequenced in a study of OX40 agonist ivuxolimab in advanced cancers. Generated by immunoSEQ multiplex PCR, the TCRdb table keeps only in-frame clones and is missing some. This table holds tens of thousands of clones, around 86% found once. The sequencing here drew on CD4+ or CD8+ T cells sorted from blood, taken in a trial of the OX40 agonist ivuxolimab. The receptor source for this set is an adult with an advanced solid tumor such as melanoma, head and neck, liver or kidney cancer. Both conserved end residues are part of each CDR3.

V gene	J gene	CDR3 protein
TRBV2	TRBJ1-2	CASSGDYYSVGYTF
TRBV5-6	TRBJ1-1	CASSLQGKTEAFF
TRBV5-5	TRBJ2-5	CASSLSPRETQYF
TRBV7-9	TRBJ2-1	CASSPGTSLYNEQFF
TRBV6-6	TRBJ2-5	CASSRGTPQEQYF
TRBV19	TRBJ2-1	CASTKRWGRPPHEQFF
TRBV20-1	TRBJ2-1	CSAIGGRGQFF
TRBV6-1	TRBJ1-2	CASSAPEQGIFYGYTF
TRBV18	TRBJ2-2	CASSPPDRGFYTGELFF
TRBV9	TRBJ2-3	CASSVRLAGGDTQYF
TRBV27	TRBJ2-1	CASSLYPPLLAGGLYNEQFF
TRBV11-3	TRBJ2-1	CASSLDGVGQYNEQFF
TRBV6-1	TRBJ2-5	CASSTEGGMGETQYF
TRBV11-3	TRBJ2-5	CASSLNLAPRHETQYF
TRBV11-2	TRBJ1-1	CASSRRDKNTEAFF
TRBV5-1	TRBJ2-1	CASSLGLADNEQFF
TRBV7-2	TRBJ2-2	CASSPPSGRVTGELFF
TRBV29-1	TRBJ2-7	CSVERQGFNEQYF
TRBV18	TRBJ2-2	CASSPTSGKVTGELFF
TRBV28	TRBJ1-3	CASSPPGPRGGNTIYF
TRBV5-1	TRBJ2-7	CASSSTPSVPGSEQYF
TRBV13	TRBJ2-7	CASSLRFGAEQYF